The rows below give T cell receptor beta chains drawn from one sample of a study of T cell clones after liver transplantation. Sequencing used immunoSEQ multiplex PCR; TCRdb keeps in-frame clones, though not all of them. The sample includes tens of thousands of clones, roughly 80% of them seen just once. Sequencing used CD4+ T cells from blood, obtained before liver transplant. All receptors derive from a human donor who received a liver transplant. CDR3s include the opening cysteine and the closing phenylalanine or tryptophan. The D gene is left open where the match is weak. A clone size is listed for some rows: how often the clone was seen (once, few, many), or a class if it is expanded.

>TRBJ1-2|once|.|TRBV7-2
TGTGCCAGCAGCTCGCAAGTAGGCTATGGCTACACCTTC
CASSSQVGYGYTF
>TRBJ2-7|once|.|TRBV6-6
TGTGCCAGCAGCCTGCCGGGGAAGGGGGTTGGTGAGCAGTACTTC
CASSLPGKGVGEQYF
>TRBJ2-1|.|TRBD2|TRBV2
TGTGCCAGCAGTTTCGGGGGGGCAGACAATGAGCAGTTCTTC
CASSFGGADNEQFF
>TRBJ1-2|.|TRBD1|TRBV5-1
TGCGCCAGCAGCTTCGCTGGACAGGGGGTGTCGAACTATGGCTACACCTTC
CASSFAGQGVSNYGYTF
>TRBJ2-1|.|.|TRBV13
TGTGCCAGCAGCTTCCGGAATGAGGTGCTCTTC
CASSFRNEVLF
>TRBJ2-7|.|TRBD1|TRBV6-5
TGTGCCAGCAGTTACTCGGACAGGGGGTACGAGCAGTACTTC
CASSYSDRGYEQYF
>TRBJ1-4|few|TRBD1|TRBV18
TGTGCCAGCTCACCACAACAGGACAGGGGGCCAATCCGTTTT
CASSPQQDRGPIRF
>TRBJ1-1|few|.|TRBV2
TGTGCCAGCAGTGAAATTGGCAGGGAGAACACTGAAGCTTTCTTT
CASSEIGRENTEAFF
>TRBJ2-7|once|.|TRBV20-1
TGCAGTGCTAAAAGGGCCTACGAGCAGTACTTC
CSAKRAYEQYF
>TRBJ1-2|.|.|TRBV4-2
TGTGCCAGCAGCCAAGACTCGTCCACCGACTATGGCTACACCTTC
CASSQDSSTDYGYTF
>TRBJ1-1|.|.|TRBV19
TGTGCCAGTAGTATAGTAAGCAAGAACACTGAAGCTTTCTTT
CASSIVSKNTEAFF
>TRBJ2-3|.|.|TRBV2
TGTGCCAGCAGTGAAACAGATACGCAGTATTTT
CASSETDTQYF
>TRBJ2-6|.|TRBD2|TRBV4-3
TGCGCCAGCAGCCAGGATCTAGCGGCTCAAGGAGGGGCCAACGTCCTGACTTTC
CASSQDLAAQGGANVLTF
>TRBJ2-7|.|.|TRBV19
TGTGCCAGTAGGGACCGCAGATTCTACGAGCAGTACTTC
CASRDRRFYEQYF
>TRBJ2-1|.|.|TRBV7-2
TGTGCCAGCAGCTTAGAGTCGTACAATGAGCAGTTCTTC
CASSLESYNEQFF
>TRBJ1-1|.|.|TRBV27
TGTGCCAGCAGTTTTCGGGAGGCAGGTCAAGCTTTCTTT
CASSFREAGQAFF
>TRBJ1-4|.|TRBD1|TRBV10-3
TGTGCCATCAGCGGGGGACAGGGGAACAATGAAAAACTGTTTTTT
CAISGGQGNNEKLFF
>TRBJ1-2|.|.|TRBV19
TGTGCCAGTAGTACTCGGACGGGAGCTAACTATGGCTACACCTTC
CASSTRTGANYGYTF
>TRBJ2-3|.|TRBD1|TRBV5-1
TGCGCCAGCAGCGTAGATCGGACAGGCGCGCAGTATTTT
CASSVDRTGAQYF
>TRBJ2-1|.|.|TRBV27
TGTGCCAGCAGAACCCCCTTCGGACGGGATGAGCAGTTCTTC
CASRTPFGRDEQFF
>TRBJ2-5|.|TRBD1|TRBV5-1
TGCGCCAGCAGCGTATCGGGACAGCAAGAGACCCAGTACTTC
CASSVSGQQETQYF
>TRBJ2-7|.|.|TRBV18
TGTGCCAGCTCACCACGGGGGGCCCCCTACGAGCAGTACTTC
CASSPRGAPYEQYF
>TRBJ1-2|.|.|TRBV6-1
TGTGCCAGCAATAGGGATCTGGGGATCTATGGCTACACCTTC
CASNRDLGIYGYTF
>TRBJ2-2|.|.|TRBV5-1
TGCGCCAGCAGCTTGGAAGGGCGCACCGGGGAGCTGTTTTTT
CASSLEGRTGELFF
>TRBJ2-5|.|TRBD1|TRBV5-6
TGTGCCAGCAGCTTGGTAGCCAGGGGGTTACAAGAGACCCAGTACTTC
CASSLVARGLQETQYF
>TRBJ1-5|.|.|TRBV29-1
TGCAGCGTTACGACAGGTGGCAATCAGCCCCAGCATTTT
CSVTTGGNQPQHF
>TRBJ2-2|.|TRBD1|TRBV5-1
TGCGCCAGCAGCTTGTGGGACAGGGTCACCGGGGAGCTGTTTTTT
CASSLWDRVTGELFF
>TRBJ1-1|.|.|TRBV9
TGTGCCAGCAGCGTAGGCACCGGGACAAGGGCCGAAGCTTTCTTT
CASSVGTGTRAEAFF
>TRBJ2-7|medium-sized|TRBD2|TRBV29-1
TGCAGCGCCCAAGGACTAGCGGGCCCCTACGAGCAGTACTTC
CSAQGLAGPYEQYF
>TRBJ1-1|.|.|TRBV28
TGTGCCAGCAGTTCCCCCATGACTGAAGCTTTCTTT
CASSSPMTEAFF
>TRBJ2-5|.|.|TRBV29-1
TGCAGCGTCCCCAGTGGGTCAGGGAGTCGCCAAGAGACCCAGTACTTC
CSVPSGSGSRQETQYF
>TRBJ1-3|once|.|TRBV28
TGTGCCAGCCGCAGCCTCCCCTCTGGAAACACCATATATTTT
CASRSLPSGNTIYF
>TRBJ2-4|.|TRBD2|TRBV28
TGTGCCAGCAGTCTAGCGGGAGATGTCAAAAACATTCAGTACTTC
CASSLAGDVKNIQYF
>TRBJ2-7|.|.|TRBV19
TGTGCCAGTAGTCAAGCAGGGGCCCGCTACGAGCAGTACTTC
CASSQAGARYEQYF
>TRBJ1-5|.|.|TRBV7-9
TGTGCCAGCAGCTTAGGACAGCGCAATCAGCCCCAGCATTTT
CASSLGQRNQPQHF
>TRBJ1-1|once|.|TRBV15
TGTGCCACCTCACAGGGAACCACTGAAGCTTTCTTT
CATSQGTTEAFF
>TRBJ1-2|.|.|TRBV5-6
TGTGCCAGCAGCTCGACCCGTAAGGGGCCTAACTATGGCTACACCTTC
CASSSTRKGPNYGYTF
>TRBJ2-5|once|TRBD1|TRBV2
TGTGCCAGCAGTGAGGGTGGCAGGGGGGAGACCCAGTACTTC
CASSEGGRGETQYF
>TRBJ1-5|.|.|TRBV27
TGTGCCAGCGGGCCCAATCAGCCCCAGCATTTT
CASGPNQPQHF
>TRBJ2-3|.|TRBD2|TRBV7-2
TGTGCCAGCAGCAAGAACCCGCCTAGCGGAACTAGCACAGATACGCAGTATTTT
CASSKNPPSGTSTDTQYF
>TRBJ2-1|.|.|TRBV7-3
TGTGCCAGCAGCTTAGGTCAGGGCAACTACAATGAGCAGTTCTTC
CASSLGQGNYNEQFF
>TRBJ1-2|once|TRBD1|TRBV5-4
TGTGCCAGCAGCTGGAAAGGGTCGGGACAGGTGATCTTAGCCAACTATGGCTACACCTTC
CASSWKGSGQVILANYGYTF
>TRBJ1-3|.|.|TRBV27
TGTGCCAGCAGCCACACGGGACAAACTGGAAACACCATATATTTT
CASSHTGQTGNTIYF
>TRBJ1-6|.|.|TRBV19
TGTGCCACAACCGGGCTCCCGGGGGGGCTCCTCCACTTT
CATTGLPGGLLHF
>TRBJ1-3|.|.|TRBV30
TGTGCCTGGAGGTCCGGTGGAAACACCATATATTTT
CAWRSGGNTIYF
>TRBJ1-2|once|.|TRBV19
TGTGCCACCGAACACAGGGTCAGGGGCTACACCTTC
CATEHRVRGYTF
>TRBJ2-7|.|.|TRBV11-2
TGTGCCAGCAGCTTCCTCTACGAGCAGTACTTC
CASSFLYEQYF
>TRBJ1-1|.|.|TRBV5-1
TGCGCCAGCAGGTTGGCAGGGGTGAACACTGAAGCTTTCTTT
CASRLAGVNTEAFF
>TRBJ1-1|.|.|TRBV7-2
TGTGCCAGCAGCGCCGCCACTGAAGCTTTCTTT
CASSAATEAFF
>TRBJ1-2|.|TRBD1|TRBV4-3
TGCGCCAGCAGCCAAGAGACAGGGAACGGCTACACCTTC
CASSQETGNGYTF
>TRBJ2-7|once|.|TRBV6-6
TGTGCCAGCGAAGACCGGGACGTAACCTACGAGCAGTACTTC
CASEDRDVTYEQYF
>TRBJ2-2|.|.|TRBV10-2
TGCGCCAGCAGAGAGGGGGGCGGTTACACCGGGGAGCTGTTTTTT
CASREGGGYTGELFF
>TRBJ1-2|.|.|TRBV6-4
TGTGCCAGCAGTGACGGGGGGCTGTATGGCTACACCTTC
CASSDGGLYGYTF
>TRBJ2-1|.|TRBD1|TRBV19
TGTGCCAGTAGTGCCAGACAGGGGAGCAGAGATGAGCAGTTCTTC
CASSARQGSRDEQFF